Below, 27 T cell receptor beta chains from the same sample are listed, as sequenced in a study of OX40 agonist ivuxolimab in advanced cancers. The data were produced by immunoSEQ multiplex PCR, yet TCRdb's version contains in-frame clones alone and is incomplete. The table lists about 96,000 clones, 90% of them singletons. This sample comprised CD4+ or CD8+ T cells sorted from blood, obtained in a trial of the OX40 agonist ivuxolimab. The receptors were gathered from an adult with an advanced solid tumor such as melanoma, head and neck, liver or kidney cancer.

V usage is TRBV19 and J usage is TRBJ2-5; maybe TRBD1 (6 bases). CDR3 size: 14 residues. V was pared by 1 base and J by 4 bases, with 10 bases between. Germline V gene data show CDR1 as LNHDA and CDR2 as SQIVND (reference sequence). In DNA form, the CDR3 reads TGTGCCAGTAGTATAGGGCTGGGGGCAGAGACCCAGTACTTC. It is translated as CASSIGLGAETQYF.

The J gene is TRBJ1-2, the V gene TRBV25-1; D is unresolved. Deletions cut 1 base from V and 7 bases from J, with 13 bases between. Germline lookup yields CDR1 MGHDK and CDR2 SYGVNS. CDR3 length: 14 amino acids. The DNA for the CDR3 is TGTGCCAGCAGTGAATCTGGGTGGCTGGGTGGCTACACCTTC. Translated, it gives CASSESGWLGGYTF.

The CDR3 DNA sequence: TGTGCCAGCAAGACCCTGGGGCCGTACCAAGAGACCCAGTACTTC. This codes for CASKTLGPYQETQYF. This sequence joins TRBV27 and TRBJ2-5, with D maybe TRBD1 (5 bases). Trimming took 7 bases from V and 0 from J, leaving 15 bases between them. CDR1 is MNHEY and CDR2 is SMNVEV in the germline V gene (reference sequence). There are 15 residues in the CDR3.

The chain joins TRBV6-4 to TRBJ2-7, with D perhaps matching TRBD1 (5 bases). Germline V gene lookup returns CDR1 MRHNA and CDR2 SNTAGT. V gave up 6 bases and J gave up 2 bases, with 8 bases separating them. This CDR3 region has 12 residues. The CDR3 is CASRLTAYEQYF. The CDR3 nucleotides are TGTGCCAGCAGGTTGACAGCCTACGAGCAGTACTTC.

The gene calls are TRBV5-6 and TRBJ2-7, with TRBD2 identical over 10 bases. From germline, CDR1 is SGHDT and CDR2 YYEEEE. The V and J ends lost 6 bases and 5 bases, in that order; junction bases with no gene match: 8. The CDR3 is 14 amino acids. The CDR3 nucleotides read TGTGCCAGCAAAGAAGGACTAGCGGTCGACGAGCAGTACTTC. Translation: CASKEGLAVDEQYF.

This rearrangement joins TRBV7-2 to TRBJ1-3; D uncertain. CDR1 is SGHTA, CDR2 FQGNSA, per germline. CDR3 length equals 14 residues. Trimming pared 5 bases from V and 0 bases from J, leaving 8 bases between. CDR3: CASSATNSGNTIYF. The CDR3 DNA follows: TGTGCCAGCAGCGCCACTAACTCTGGAAACACCATATATTTT.

The rearrangement links TRBV29-1 to TRBJ1-1; the D is unclear. The V gene's germline CDR1 is SQVTM and CDR2 ANQGSEA. V lost 0 bases and J 2 bases, leaving 10 bases between the germline ends. The CDR3 extends over 14 amino acids. CDR3 bases: TGCAGCGTTGAAGATGGGGATTCAAACACTGAAGCTTTCTTT. Amino acids: CSVEDGDSNTEAFF.

The chain carries TRBV19 and TRBJ1-1; D is uncertain. This CDR3 has 13 amino acids. Looked up from germline, CDR1 is LNHDA and CDR2 is SQIVND (reference sequence). Trimming pared 4 bases from V and 9 bases from J, leaving 15 bases between. The DNA of the CDR3 is TGTGCCAGTAGTACCGACTATTCTCGTCAAGCTTTCTTT. Translated, it gives CASSTDYSRQAFF.

This chain joins TRBV5-6 and TRBJ2-7; 9 bases are a match to TRBD2. Germline loops: CDR1 SGHDT, CDR2 YYEEEE. The V and J ends lost 6 bases and 3 bases, in that order; junction bases with no gene match: 13. The CDR3 spans 16 residues. The CDR3, as DNA: TGTGCCAGCACCTTAGTGGGTCCTAGCGGGAACTACGAGCAGTACTTC. It yields the protein CASTLVGPSGNYEQYF. The variable domain in full, completed from reference TRBV5-6 and TRBJ2-7, reads DAGVTQSPTHLIKTRGQQVTLRCSPKSGHDTVSWYQQALGQGPQFIFQYYEEEERQRGNFPDRFSGHQFPNYSSELNVNALLLGDSALYLCASTLVGPSGNYEQYFGPGTRLTVT.

Here the CDR3 reads CASSSDRVPGGYGYTF. The CDR3 nucleotides read TGTGCCAGCAGCTCGGACAGGGTCCCGGGAGGGTATGGCTACACCTTC. The genes are TRBV7-9 and TRBJ1-2; 8 nucleotides line up with TRBD1. Germline CDR1 SEHNR, CDR2 FQNEAQ (reference sequence). The CDR3 runs 16 residues. J was trimmed by 5 bases and V by 4 bases; bases with no gene match: 12.

The chain links TRBV19 to TRBJ2-1, with 7 bases identical to TRBD2. V lost 2 bases, J lost 10 bases, and 5 bases stayed unmatched. The germline V gene has CDR1 LNHDA and CDR2 SQIVND (reference sequence). The CDR3 runs 13 residues. As DNA, the CDR3 is TGTGCCAGTAGTATACTTGGTAGCGGGGAGCAGTTCTTC. This codes for CASSILGSGEQFF.

The CDR3 DNA sequence: TGTGCCAGAATACCCGGGACAGGCTACACCTACGAGCAGTACTTC. Translation: CARIPGTGYTYEQYF. The rearrangement links TRBV7-9 to TRBJ2-7; TRBD1 matches 8 bases. CDR1 is SEHNR and CDR2 is FQNEAQ in the germline V gene (reference sequence). The CDR3 is 15 residues long. V shed 9 bases, J shed 2 bases, and the junction held 12 bases outside the gene matches.

The CDR3 sequence is CASRADVSVYEQFF. The CDR3 bases are TGTGCCAGCAGAGCAGACGTCTCCGTCTATGAGCAGTTCTTC. This chain links TRBV7-2 with TRBJ2-1; D not certain. V was shortened by 6 bases and J by 8 bases, with 17 bases between the two germline ends. This CDR3 is built from 14 residues. CDR1 is SGHTA, CDR2 FQGNSA, per germline.

The rearrangement uses TRBV30 and TRBJ1-1; perhaps TRBD1 as D (6 bases). Germline CDR1 and CDR2: GTSNPN and SVGIG (reference sequence). Trimming took 2 bases from V and 4 from J, leaving 8 bases between them. This CDR3 is built from 12 residues. CDR3 sequence: CAWSPGATEAFF. The CDR3 DNA sequence: TGTGCCTGGAGTCCAGGGGCCACTGAAGCTTTCTTT.

This CDR3 is CASSQAPYRGRGNQPQHF. The CDR3 DNA sequence: TGTGCCAGCAGCCAGGCACCATACAGGGGTCGGGGCAATCAGCCCCAGCATTTT. The V gene is TRBV7-2, the J gene TRBJ1-5; 7 bases are a match to TRBD1. The ends lost 5 bases at V and 2 bases at J; junction bases unmatched: 15. The CDR3 has 18 amino acids. Germline V gives CDR1 SGHTA, CDR2 FQGNSA.

This clone was counted only a few times. The chain carries TRBV29-1 and TRBJ2-1; maybe TRBD2 (7 bases). The CDR3 is made up of 13 amino acids. Germline-derived CDR1 and CDR2 are SQVTM and ANQGSEA. Trimming shortened V by 7 bases and J by 5 bases, and 15 bases separated the two germline ends. CDR3 sequence reads: CSASGGANNEQFF. CDR3 bases: TGCAGCGCATCGGGGGGCGCGAACAATGAGCAGTTCTTC.

The V call is TRBV6-4, the J call TRBJ2-3, with 10 bases fitting TRBD2. Germline assignment: CDR1 MRHNA and CDR2 SNTAGT. CDR3 length: 15 residues. After removal of 6 bases from V and 6 bases from J, the junction contained 9 bases not matched to a gene. The CDR3 DNA follows: TGTGCCAGCAGCGAGCTAGCGGGAGCCGCCGATACGCAGTATTTT. Translation: CASSELAGAADTQYF.

The gene calls are TRBV5-5 and TRBJ1-2; 7 nucleotides agree with TRBD1. V dropped 4 bases and J dropped 8; count of bases not matched to a gene: 8. The CDR3 has 13 amino acids. Germline CDR1 reads SGHKS; CDR2 reads YYEKEE (reference sequence). The CDR3 here is CASSARDSGGYTF. CDR3 DNA sequence: TGTGCCAGCAGCGCCCGGGACAGCGGAGGCTACACCTTC.

The genes are TRBV29-1 and TRBJ2-4; D may be TRBD1 or TRBD2 (5 bases each). The V gene's germline CDR1 is SQVTM and CDR2 ANQGSEA. The length of the CDR3 is 12 residues. Trimming took 7 bases from V and 9 from J, leaving 16 bases between them. The CDR3 protein is CSAARDVGIQYF. CDR3 DNA: TGCAGCGCAGCCAGGGACGTCGGCATTCAGTACTTC.

This chain uses TRBV7-2 with TRBJ1-2, with 9 bases matching TRBD1. Trimming took 0 bases from V and 6 from J; bases not matched to a gene: 5. The CDR3 totals 15 residues. Germline V gene sequence: CDR1 SGHTA, CDR2 FQGNSA. The CDR3 coding sequence is TGTGCCAGCAGCTTAGCTCAGGACAGGGGAGATGGCTACACCTTC. Amino acids: CASSLAQDRGDGYTF.

V and J are TRBV25-1 and TRBJ1-1, with TRBD1 identical over 8 bases. J lost 0 bases, V lost 10 bases, and 7 bases had no gene match. Germline CDR1 MGHDK, CDR2 SYGVNS. This CDR3 is built from 14 residues. This CDR3 is CATSRQGLNTEAFF. The CDR3 DNA follows: TGTGCCACCTCAAGACAGGGGCTGAACACTGAAGCTTTCTTT.

The gene calls are TRBV6-1 and TRBJ1-2; 9 nucleotides align to TRBD1. The V gene end was trimmed by 6 bases and the J gene end by 4 bases; junction bases not matched to a gene: 9. The CDR3 has 15 amino acids. Per the germline V gene, CDR1 is MNHNS and CDR2 is SASEGT. The CDR3 DNA follows: TGTGCCAGCAGCGTCACCGGGACAGGGATCTATGGCTACACCTTC. This gives the protein CASSVTGTGIYGYTF.

This chain connects TRBV2 to TRBJ1-1, with 7 bases identical to TRBD1. This CDR3 contains 14 residues. Germline V gene data show CDR1 as SNHLY and CDR2 as FYNNEI. V lost 6 bases to trimming and J lost 0 bases; unmatched junction nucleotides: 4. CDR3: CASRLGQLNTEAFF. The CDR3 region has the DNA TGTGCCAGCAGACTGGGACAGCTGAACACTGAAGCTTTCTTT. Drawing the rest from reference TRBV2 and TRBJ1-1, the complete variable domain is EPEVTQTPSHQVTQMGQEVILRCVPISNHLYFYWYRQILGQKVEFLVSFYNNEISEKSEIFDDQFSVERPDGSNFTLKIRSTKLEDSAMYFCASRLGQLNTEAFFGQGTRLTVV.

The chain employs TRBV14 and TRBJ2-1; 10 bases match TRBD2. Germline V lookup: CDR1 SGHDN, CDR2 FVKESK. This CDR3 contains 16 residues. With 0 bases clipped from V and 15 bases from J, the junction kept 14 bases outside the gene matches. The CDR3 DNA sequence: TGTGCCAGCAGCCAAGACCTAGCGGGAGACCGGGGGAGGAGGTTCTTC. Translation gives CASSQDLAGDRGRRFF.

The rearrangement joins TRBV2 to TRBJ2-1; no clear D gene. The CDR3 runs 16 residues. Between the trimmed V and J ends, which lost 2 bases and 0 bases, there was a span of 11 bases. The germline V gene encodes CDR1 SNHLY and CDR2 FYNNEI. Written as DNA, the CDR3 is TGTGCCAGCAGTGAATGGCAACTTAACTCCTACAATGAGCAGTTCTTC. This codes for CASSEWQLNSYNEQFF.

This chain connects TRBV11-1 to TRBJ2-2; D gene ambiguous. The CDR3 is 14 amino acids. Germline CDR1 SGHAT, CDR2 FQDESV (reference sequence). Trimming stripped 3 bases from V and 5 bases from J, with 10 bases between. Here the CDR3 DNA reads TGTGCCAGCAGCTTGTCCCGCCGGACCGGGGAGCTGTTTTTT. Amino acids: CASSLSRRTGELFF.

The chain has TRBV6-1 and TRBJ2-1; TRBD2 matches at 9 bases. In germline, CDR1 is MNHNS, CDR2 SASEGT. This CDR3 is 15 amino acids long. V shed 5 bases and J 4 bases; nucleotides not matched to a gene: 6. The CDR3 nucleotides read TGTGCCAGCAGTATTAGCGGGAGTGGGTACAATGAGCAGTTCTTC. Its protein product is CASSISGSGYNEQFF.